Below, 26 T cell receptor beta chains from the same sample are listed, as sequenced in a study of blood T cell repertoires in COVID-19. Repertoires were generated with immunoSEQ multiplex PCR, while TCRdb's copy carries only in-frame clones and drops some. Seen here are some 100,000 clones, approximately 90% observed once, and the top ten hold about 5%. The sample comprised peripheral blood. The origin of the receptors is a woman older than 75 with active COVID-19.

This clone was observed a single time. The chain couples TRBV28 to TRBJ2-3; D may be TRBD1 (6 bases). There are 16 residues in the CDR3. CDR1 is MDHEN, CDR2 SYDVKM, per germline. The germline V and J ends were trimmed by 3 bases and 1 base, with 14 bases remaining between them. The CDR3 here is CASSLWEEGGTDTQYF. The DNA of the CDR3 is TGTGCCAGCAGTTTGTGGGAAGAGGGGGGCACAGATACGCAGTATTTT.

The CDR3 DNA follows: TGTGCCAGCTCACCAAGGTCCGTCCTAGCGGGATCGGATACGCAGTATTTT. This sequence encodes CASSPRSVLAGSDTQYF. The chain carries TRBV18 and TRBJ2-3; TRBD2 matches 9 bases. With V trimmed by 2 bases and J by 6 bases, 12 bases remained unmatched. CDR3 length: 17 amino acids. CDR1 KGHSH and CDR2 LQKENI come from the germline V gene. Full variable domain (outside the CDR3, taken from reference TRBV18 and TRBJ2-3): NAGVMQNPRHLVRRRGQEARLRCSPMKGHSHVYWYRQLPEEGLKFMVYLQKENIIDESGMPKERFSAEFPKEGPSILRIQQVVRGDSAAYFCASSPRSVLAGSDTQYFGPGTRLTVL.

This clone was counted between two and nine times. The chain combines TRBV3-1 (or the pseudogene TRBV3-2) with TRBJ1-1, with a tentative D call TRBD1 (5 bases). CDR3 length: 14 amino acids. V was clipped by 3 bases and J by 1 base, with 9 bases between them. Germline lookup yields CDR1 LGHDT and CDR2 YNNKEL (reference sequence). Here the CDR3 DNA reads TGTGCCAGCAGCCACGGACAACGGAACACTGAAGCTTTCTTT. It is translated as CASSHGQRNTEAFF.

This CDR3 is CASSIWGLAPNTGELFF. In DNA, the CDR3 is TGTGCCAGTAGTATTTGGGGACTAGCGCCGAACACCGGGGAGCTGTTTTTT. J is TRBJ2-2 and V is TRBV19; TRBD2 aligns across 10 bases. Germline loops: CDR1 LNHDA, CDR2 SQIVND (reference sequence). The V and J ends lost 3 bases and 0 bases, in that order; junction bases with no gene match: 4. CDR3 length: 17 amino acids. Together with reference TRBV19 and TRBJ2-2, the CDR3 gives the full variable domain: DGGITQSPKYLFRKEGQNVTLSCEQNLNHDAMYWYRQDPGQGLRLIYYSQIVNDFQKGDIAEGYSVSREKKESFPLTVTSAQKNPTAFYLCASSIWGLAPNTGELFFGEGSRLTVL.

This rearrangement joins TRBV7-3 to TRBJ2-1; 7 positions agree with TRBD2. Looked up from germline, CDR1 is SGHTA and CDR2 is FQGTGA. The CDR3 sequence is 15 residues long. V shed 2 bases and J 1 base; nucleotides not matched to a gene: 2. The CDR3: CASSLVLASYNEQFF. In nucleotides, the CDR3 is TGTGCCAGCAGCTTAGTACTAGCGTCCTACAATGAGCAGTTCTTC.

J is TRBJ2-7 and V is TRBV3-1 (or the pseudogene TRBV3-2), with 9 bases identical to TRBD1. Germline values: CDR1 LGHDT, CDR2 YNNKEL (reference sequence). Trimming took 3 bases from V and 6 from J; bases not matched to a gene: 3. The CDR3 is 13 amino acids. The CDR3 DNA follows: TGTGCCAGCAGCCACGGACAGGGGAGCGAGCAGTACTTC. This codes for CASSHGQGSEQYF.

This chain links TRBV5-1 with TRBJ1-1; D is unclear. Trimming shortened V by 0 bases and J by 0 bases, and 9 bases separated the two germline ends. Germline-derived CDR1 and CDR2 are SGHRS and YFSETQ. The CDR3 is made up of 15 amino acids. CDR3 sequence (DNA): TGCGCCAGCAGCTTGGAGCCCAGGATGAACACTGAAGCTTTCTTT. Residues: CASSLEPRMNTEAFF. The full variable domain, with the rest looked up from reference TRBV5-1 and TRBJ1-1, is KAGVTQTPRYLIKTRGQQVTLSCSPISGHRSVSWYQQTPGQGLQFLFEYFSETQRNKGNFPGRFSGRQFSNSRSEMNVSTLELGDSALYLCASSLEPRMNTEAFFGQGTRLTVV.

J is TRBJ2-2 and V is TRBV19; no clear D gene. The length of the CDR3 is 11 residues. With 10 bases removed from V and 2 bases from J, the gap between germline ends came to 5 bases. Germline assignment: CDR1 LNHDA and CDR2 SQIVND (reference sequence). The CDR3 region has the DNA TGTGCCACCCAAAACACCGGGGAGCTGTTTTTT. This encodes CATQNTGELFF.

In DNA form, the CDR3 reads TGCGCCAGCAGCCAAACTCGGACTCTCACCGGGGAGCTGTTTTTT. Its translation is CASSQTRTLTGELFF. The chain is built from TRBV4-1 and TRBJ2-2; D possibly corresponds to TRBD2 (5 bases). Germline CDR1 reads MGHRA; CDR2 reads YSYEKL. The CDR3 length is 15 residues. The V end was cut by 2 bases, the J end by 4 bases, with 11 bases between.

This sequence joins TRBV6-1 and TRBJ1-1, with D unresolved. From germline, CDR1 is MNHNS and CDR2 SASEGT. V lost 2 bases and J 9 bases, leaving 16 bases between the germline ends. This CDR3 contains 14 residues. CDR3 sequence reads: CASSEREAPLKAFF. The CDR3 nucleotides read TGTGCCAGCAGTGAAAGGGAGGCCCCCTTGAAAGCTTTCTTT.

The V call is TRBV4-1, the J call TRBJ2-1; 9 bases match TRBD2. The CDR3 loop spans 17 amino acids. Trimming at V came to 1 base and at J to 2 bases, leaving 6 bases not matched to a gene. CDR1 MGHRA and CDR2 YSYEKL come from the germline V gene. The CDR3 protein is CASSQAFGGRAYNEQFF. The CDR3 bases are TGCGCCAGCAGCCAAGCTTTTGGCGGGAGGGCCTACAATGAGCAGTTCTTC.

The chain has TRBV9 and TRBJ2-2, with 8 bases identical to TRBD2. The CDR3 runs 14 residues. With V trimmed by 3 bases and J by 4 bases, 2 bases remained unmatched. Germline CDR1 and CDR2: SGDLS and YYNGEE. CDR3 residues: CASSGLATTGELFF. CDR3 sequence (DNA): TGTGCCAGCAGCGGACTAGCGACCACCGGGGAGCTGTTTTTT.

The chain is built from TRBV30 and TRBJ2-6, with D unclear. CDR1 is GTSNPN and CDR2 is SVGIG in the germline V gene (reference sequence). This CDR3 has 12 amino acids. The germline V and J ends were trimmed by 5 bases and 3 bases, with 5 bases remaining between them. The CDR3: CAWDIGANVLTF. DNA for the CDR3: TGTGCCTGGGACATTGGGGCCAACGTCCTGACTTTC.

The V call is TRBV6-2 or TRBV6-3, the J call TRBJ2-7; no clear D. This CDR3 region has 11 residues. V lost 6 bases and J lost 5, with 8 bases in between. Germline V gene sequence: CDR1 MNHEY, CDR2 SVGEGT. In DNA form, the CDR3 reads TGTGCCAGCAGCTGGCATGACGAGCAGTACTTC. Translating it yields CASSWHDEQYF.

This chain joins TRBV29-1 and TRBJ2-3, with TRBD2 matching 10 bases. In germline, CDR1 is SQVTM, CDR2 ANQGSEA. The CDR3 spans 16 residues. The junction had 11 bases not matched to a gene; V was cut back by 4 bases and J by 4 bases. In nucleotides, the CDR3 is TGCAGCGTTGTCTTAGTTCTAGCGGGAGACTCAGATACGCAGTATTTT. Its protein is CSVVLVLAGDSDTQYF.

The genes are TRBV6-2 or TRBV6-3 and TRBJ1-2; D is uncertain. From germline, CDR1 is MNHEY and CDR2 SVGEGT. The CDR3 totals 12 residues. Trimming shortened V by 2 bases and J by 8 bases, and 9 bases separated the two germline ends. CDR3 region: CASSYDSGGYTF. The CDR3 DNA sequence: TGTGCCAGCAGTTACGACTCTGGAGGCTACACCTTC.

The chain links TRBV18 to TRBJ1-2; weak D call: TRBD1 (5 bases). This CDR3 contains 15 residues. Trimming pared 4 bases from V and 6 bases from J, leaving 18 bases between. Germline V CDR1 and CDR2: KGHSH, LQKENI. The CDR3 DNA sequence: TGTGCCAGCTCACAAGGTGCAAGGGGTTTCGATGGCTACACCTTC. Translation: CASSQGARGFDGYTF.

CDR3 amino acids: CASSRTPGTGDNEQFF. CDR3 nucleotide sequence: TGTGCCAGCAGCCGCACACCCGGGACAGGCGACAATGAGCAGTTCTTC. The V gene is TRBV4-2, the J gene TRBJ2-1; 8 positions match TRBD1. Trimming took 4 bases from V and 5 from J; bases not matched to a gene: 10. Per germline, CDR1 LGHNA and CDR2 YNFKEQ. This CDR3 has 16 residues.

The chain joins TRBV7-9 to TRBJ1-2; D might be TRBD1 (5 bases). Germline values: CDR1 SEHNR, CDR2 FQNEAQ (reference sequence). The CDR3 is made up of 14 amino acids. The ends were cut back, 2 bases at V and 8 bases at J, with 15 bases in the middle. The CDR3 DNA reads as TGTGCCAGCAGCTTAAAGGGACTCGCGGGCGGCTACACCTTC. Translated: CASSLKGLAGGYTF.

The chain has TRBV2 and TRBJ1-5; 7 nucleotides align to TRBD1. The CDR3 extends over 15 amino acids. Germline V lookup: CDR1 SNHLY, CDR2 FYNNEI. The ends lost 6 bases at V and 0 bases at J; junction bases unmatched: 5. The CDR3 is CASSLTGNSNQPQHF. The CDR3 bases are TGTGCCAGCAGCCTGACAGGGAATAGCAATCAGCCCCAGCATTTT.

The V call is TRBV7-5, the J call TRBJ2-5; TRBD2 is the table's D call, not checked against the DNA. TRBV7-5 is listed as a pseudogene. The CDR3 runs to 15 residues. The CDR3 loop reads CVRSLVGGGQETQYF. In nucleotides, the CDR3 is TGTGTCAGAAGCTTAGTCGGTGGCGGGCAAGAGACCCAGTACTTC.

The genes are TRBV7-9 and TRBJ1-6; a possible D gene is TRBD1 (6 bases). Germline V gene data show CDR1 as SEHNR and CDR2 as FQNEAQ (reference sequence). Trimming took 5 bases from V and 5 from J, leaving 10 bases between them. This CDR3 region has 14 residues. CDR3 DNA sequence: TGTGCCAGCAGCCGGGACACGCATAATTCACCCCTCCACTTT. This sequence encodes CASSRDTHNSPLHF. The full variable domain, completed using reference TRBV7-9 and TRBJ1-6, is DTGVSQNPRHKITKRGQNVTFRCDPISEHNRLYWYRQTLGQGPEFLTYFQNEAQLEKSRLLSDRFSAERPKGSFSTLEIQRTEQGDSAMYLCASSRDTHNSPLHFGNGTRLTVT.

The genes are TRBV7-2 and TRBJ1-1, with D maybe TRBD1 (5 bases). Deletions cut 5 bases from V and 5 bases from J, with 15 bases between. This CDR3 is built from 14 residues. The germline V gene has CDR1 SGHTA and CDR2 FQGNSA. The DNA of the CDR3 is TGTGCCAGCAGCGTAAATGGGGGGAGGACTGAAGCTTTCTTT. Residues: CASSVNGGRTEAFF.

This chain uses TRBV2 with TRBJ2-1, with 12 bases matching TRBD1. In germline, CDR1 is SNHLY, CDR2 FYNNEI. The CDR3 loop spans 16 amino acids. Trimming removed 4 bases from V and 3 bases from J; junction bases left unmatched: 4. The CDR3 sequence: CASSGGTGGRYNEQFF. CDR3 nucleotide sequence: TGTGCCAGCAGTGGGGGGACAGGGGGCCGCTACAATGAGCAGTTCTTC.

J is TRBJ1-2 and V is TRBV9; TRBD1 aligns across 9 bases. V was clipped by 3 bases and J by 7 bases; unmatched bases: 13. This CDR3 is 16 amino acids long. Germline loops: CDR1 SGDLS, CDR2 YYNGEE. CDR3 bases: TGTGCCAGCAGCGACCCCGGGACAGGGCGTTTAGGTGGCTACACCTTC. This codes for CASSDPGTGRLGGYTF.

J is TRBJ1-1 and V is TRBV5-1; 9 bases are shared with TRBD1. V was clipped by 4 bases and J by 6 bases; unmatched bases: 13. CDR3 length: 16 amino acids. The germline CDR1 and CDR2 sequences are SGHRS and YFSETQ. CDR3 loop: CASSLNQDRGLPEAFF. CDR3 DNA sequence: TGCGCCAGCAGCCTTAATCAGGACAGGGGTTTACCTGAAGCTTTCTTT.